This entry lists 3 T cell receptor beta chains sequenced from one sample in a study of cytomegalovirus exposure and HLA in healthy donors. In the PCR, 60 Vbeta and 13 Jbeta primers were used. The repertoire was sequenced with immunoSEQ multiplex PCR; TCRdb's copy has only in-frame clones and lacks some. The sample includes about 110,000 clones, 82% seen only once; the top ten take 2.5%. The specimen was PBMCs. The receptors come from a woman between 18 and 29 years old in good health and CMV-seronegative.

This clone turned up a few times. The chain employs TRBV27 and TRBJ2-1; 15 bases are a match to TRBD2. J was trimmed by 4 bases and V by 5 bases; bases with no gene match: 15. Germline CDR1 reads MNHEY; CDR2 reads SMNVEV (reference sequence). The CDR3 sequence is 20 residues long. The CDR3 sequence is CASSPGGLAGGPSEYNEQFF. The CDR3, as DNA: TGTGCCAGCAGTCCCGGCGGACTAGCGGGAGGGCCCTCGGAGTACAATGAGCAGTTCTTC.

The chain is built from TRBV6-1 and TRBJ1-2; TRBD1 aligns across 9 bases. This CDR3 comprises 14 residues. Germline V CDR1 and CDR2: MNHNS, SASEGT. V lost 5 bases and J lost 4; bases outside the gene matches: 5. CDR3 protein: CASSWTGESYGYTF. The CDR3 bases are TGTGCCAGCAGTTGGACAGGGGAAAGCTATGGCTACACCTTC.

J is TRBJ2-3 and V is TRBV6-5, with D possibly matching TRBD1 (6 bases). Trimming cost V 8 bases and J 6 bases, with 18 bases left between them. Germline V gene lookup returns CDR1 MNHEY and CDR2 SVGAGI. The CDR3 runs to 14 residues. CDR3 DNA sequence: TGTGCCAGCGGAACCGGGCAGGGGTATGATACGCAGTATTTT. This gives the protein CASGTGQGYDTQYF.